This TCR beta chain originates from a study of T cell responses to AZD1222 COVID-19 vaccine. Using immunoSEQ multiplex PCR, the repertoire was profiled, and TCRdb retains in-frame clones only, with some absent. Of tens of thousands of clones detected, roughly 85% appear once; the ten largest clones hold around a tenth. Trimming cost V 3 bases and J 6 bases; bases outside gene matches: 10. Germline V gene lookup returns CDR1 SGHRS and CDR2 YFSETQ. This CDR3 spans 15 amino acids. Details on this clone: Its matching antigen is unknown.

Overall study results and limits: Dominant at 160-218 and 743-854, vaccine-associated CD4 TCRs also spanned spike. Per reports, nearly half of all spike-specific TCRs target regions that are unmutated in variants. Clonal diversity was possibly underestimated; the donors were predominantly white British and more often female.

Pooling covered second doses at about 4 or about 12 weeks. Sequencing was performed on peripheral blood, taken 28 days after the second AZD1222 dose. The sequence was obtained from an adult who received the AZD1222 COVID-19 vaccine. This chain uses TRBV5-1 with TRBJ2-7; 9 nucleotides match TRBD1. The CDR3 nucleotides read TGCGCCAGCAGCTCTACAGGGGGCAACCGCGGCGAGCAGTACTTC. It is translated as CASSSTGGNRGEQYF.